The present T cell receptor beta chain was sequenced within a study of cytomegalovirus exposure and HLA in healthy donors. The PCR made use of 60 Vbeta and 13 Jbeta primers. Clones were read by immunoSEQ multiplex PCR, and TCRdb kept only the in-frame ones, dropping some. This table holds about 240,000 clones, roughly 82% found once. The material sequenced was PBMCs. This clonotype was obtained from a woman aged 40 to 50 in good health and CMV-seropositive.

Written as DNA, the CDR3 is TGCGCCAGCAGCCCAGGACAGGGGCGGACCGGGGAGCTGTTTTTT. Its translation: CASSPGQGRTGELFF. The chain uses TRBV5-1 and TRBJ2-2; 9 nucleotides align to TRBD1. After removal of 4 bases from V and 5 bases from J, the junction contained 6 bases not matched to a gene. Per the germline V gene, CDR1 is SGHRS and CDR2 is YFSETQ. CDR3 length: 15 amino acids.